The 22 T cell receptor beta chains given below trace back to one sample, sequenced in a study of response to subunit inactivated influenza vaccine. TCRdb re-analysed the RT-PCR reads in MiXCR, keeping a single row per CDR3 protein. The data hold 400,000 to 550,000 distinct CDR3 sequences, with roughly 25% observed a single time. Sequencing used CD4+ T cells sorted from PBMCs, obtained less than 6 days after vaccination. The origin of the receptors is a man in his fifties who received an inactivated influenza vaccine.

The chain uses TRBV7-2 and TRBJ2-1; D is perhaps TRBD2 (5 bases). Germline V gene sequence: CDR1 SGHTA, CDR2 FQGNSA. The V and J ends lost 0 bases and 0 bases respectively, with 9 bases between them. The CDR3 sequence is 16 residues long. Written as DNA, the CDR3 is TGTGCCAGCAGCTTAGCGGCGGGTTACTCCTACAATGAGCAGTTCTTC. Translated, it gives CASSLAAGYSYNEQFF.

The chain couples TRBV7-9 to TRBJ2-3; 9 bases align to TRBD2. This CDR3 comprises 15 residues. Trimming cost V 7 bases and J 2 bases; bases outside gene matches: 7. Germline assignment: CDR1 SEHNR and CDR2 FQNEAQ (reference sequence). CDR3: CASNAAGGLTDTQYF. Here the CDR3 DNA reads TGTGCCAGCAACGCAGCGGGAGGACTCACAGATACGCAGTATTTT.

The rearrangement joins TRBV3-1 to TRBJ2-1, with TRBD1 identical over 8 bases. Germline V gene sequence: CDR1 LGHDT, CDR2 YNNKEL (reference sequence). V was clipped by 6 bases and J by 9 bases; unmatched bases: 4. This CDR3 has 12 residues. For the CDR3, the DNA is TGTGCCAGCAGACCCACAGGGGGTGAGCAGTTCTTC. Amino acid sequence: CASRPTGGEQFF.

V usage is TRBV6-2 or TRBV6-3 and J usage is TRBJ2-1; D is unresolved. The CDR3 loop spans 14 amino acids. CDR1 is MNHEY, CDR2 SVGEGT, per germline. The V end lost 6 bases, the J end lost 7 bases, and 16 bases lay between the germline ends. CDR3 in amino acids: CASRPLEMGNEQFF. DNA for the CDR3: TGTGCCAGCAGACCCCTCGAAATGGGGAATGAGCAGTTCTTC.

The DNA for the CDR3 is TGTGCCAGCAGTCCGGGACTCCGAGTTAATACGCAGTATTTT. This encodes CASSPGLRVNTQYF. This sequence joins TRBV6-1 and TRBJ2-3, with D possibly matching TRBD2 (6 bases). This CDR3 comprises 14 residues. Per germline, CDR1 MNHNS and CDR2 SASEGT. V was cut by 5 bases and J by 7 bases, with 16 bases left in between.

This clonotype was observed a handful of times. The V and J genes are TRBV2 and TRBJ1-5; D unclear. Germline V lookup: CDR1 SNHLY, CDR2 FYNNEI. The V and J ends lost 6 bases and 0 bases respectively, with 9 bases between them. The CDR3 loop spans 14 amino acids. The CDR3 nucleotides are TGTGCCAGCAGACAAACGTATAGCAATCAGCCCCAGCATTTT. Translated: CASRQTYSNQPQHF.

This chain links TRBV10-3 with TRBJ1-2, with D tentatively TRBD1 (6 bases). CDR3 size: 11 residues. V lost 6 bases, J lost 6 bases, and 8 bases lay in between. Germline CDR1 is ENHRY and CDR2 is SYGVKD. CDR3 sequence: CAIRQGNGYTF. As DNA, the CDR3 is TGTGCCATCAGGCAGGGGAATGGCTACACCTTC.

CDR3 amino acids: CASSSGGANTEAFF. In nucleotides, the CDR3 is TGTGCCAGCAGTTCGGGGGGGGCGAACACTGAAGCTTTCTTT. The chain recombines TRBV6-5 with TRBJ1-1; TRBD1 is a possible D gene (6 bases). V lost 4 bases and J 1 base, leaving 10 bases between the germline ends. This CDR3 is 14 amino acids long. Germline loops: CDR1 MNHEY, CDR2 SVGAGI.

Comment on this clonotype: A read error may be the cause here, since a much bigger clone is one base away. V usage is TRBV5-1 and J usage is TRBJ2-1; TRBD1 matches at 7 bases. CDR3 length: 14 amino acids. From germline, CDR1 is SGHRS and CDR2 YFSETQ. The CDR3 here is CASSSTGSHNKQFF. The CDR3 DNA is TGCGCCAGCAGCTCGACAGGGTCCCACAATAAGCAGTTCTTC.

This clonotype was counted many times. V gene TRBV12-3 or TRBV12-4 combines with J gene TRBJ2-5; a possible D gene is TRBD1 (6 bases). The length of the CDR3 is 14 residues. The V end lost 6 bases, the J end lost 0 bases, and 11 bases lay between the germline ends. The CDR3 region is CASSSGTHQETQYF. As DNA, the CDR3 is TGTGCCAGCAGCTCCGGGACACACCAAGAGACCCAGTACTTC.

This chain links TRBV7-2 with TRBJ1-6, with unresolved D. Looked up from germline, CDR1 is SGHTA and CDR2 is FQGNSA. The CDR3 contains 14 residues. Trimming pared 4 bases from V and 6 bases from J, leaving 10 bases between. This CDR3 is CASSSLGGNSPLHF. The DNA of the CDR3 is TGTGCCAGCAGCTCACTGGGAGGTAATTCACCCCTCCACTTT.

This clonotype was seen only a few times. The rearrangement links TRBV10-3 to TRBJ2-7; perhaps TRBD1 as D (6 bases). The CDR3 consists of 12 residues. CDR1 is ENHRY and CDR2 is SYGVKD in the germline V gene. V lost 6 bases and J lost 5, with 11 bases in between. The CDR3 sequence: CAIRKQGDEQYF. For the CDR3, the DNA is TGTGCCATCAGGAAACAGGGCGACGAGCAGTACTTC.

This chain links TRBV4-1 with TRBJ1-6, with 9 bases lining up with TRBD1. CDR3 length equals 17 residues. The V gene's germline CDR1 is MGHRA and CDR2 YSYEKL. J lost 7 bases, V lost 1 base, and 8 bases had no gene match. This CDR3 is CASSQGDRTGANSPLHF. The CDR3, as DNA: TGCGCCAGCAGCCAAGGAGATAGGACAGGGGCAAATTCACCCCTCCACTTT.

This sequence joins TRBV6-5 and TRBJ1-2, with 8 bases fitting TRBD1. J was trimmed by 4 bases and V by 0 bases; bases with no gene match: 1. CDR3 length equals 14 residues. In germline, CDR1 is MNHEY, CDR2 SVGAGI. The CDR3 DNA follows: TGTGCCAGCAGTTACTCCGGACAGGGCTATGGCTACACCTTC. Residues: CASSYSGQGYGYTF.

This clonotype has just a few counts. The J gene is TRBJ2-7, the V gene TRBV9, with 9 positions matching TRBD2. V lost 4 bases, J lost 7 bases, and 12 bases stayed unmatched. CDR1 is SGDLS, CDR2 YYNGEE, per germline. There are 15 residues in the CDR3. DNA of the CDR3: TGTGCCAGCAGCTTTAGCGGGGGAGTATTTGTGGAGCAGTACTTC. Residues: CASSFSGGVFVEQYF.

The rearrangement links TRBV7-2 to TRBJ2-7; 8 nucleotides line up with TRBD1. CDR3 size: 14 residues. Germline V lookup: CDR1 SGHTA, CDR2 FQGNSA. V lost 5 bases, J lost 7 bases, and 10 bases stayed unmatched. The CDR3 sequence: CASSTRTGLREQYF. As DNA, the CDR3 is TGTGCCAGCAGCACCCGGACAGGGTTACGGGAGCAGTACTTC.

The J gene is TRBJ2-3, the V gene TRBV11-2; D remains unclear. Per germline, CDR1 SGHAT and CDR2 FQNNGV. This CDR3 has 15 amino acids. V was trimmed by 4 bases and J by 4 bases, leaving 15 bases between them. The CDR3 DNA is TGTGCCAGCAGCTCCGACACTCCTGGGGCAGATACGCAGTATTTT. Translated, it gives CASSSDTPGADTQYF.

The chain joins TRBV7-9 to TRBJ2-1, with 10 positions matching TRBD1. J lost 8 bases, V lost 5 bases, and 9 bases had no gene match. Germline-derived CDR1 and CDR2 are SEHNR and FQNEAQ (reference sequence). The CDR3 length is 15 residues. Here the CDR3 DNA reads TGTGCCAGCAGCCGGGACAGGGGACGATCGGATGAGCAGTTCTTC. It yields the protein CASSRDRGRSDEQFF.

J is TRBJ1-3 and V is TRBV7-9; TRBD1 matches at 7 bases. The CDR3 has 17 residues. In germline, CDR1 is SEHNR, CDR2 FQNEAQ (reference sequence). V was pared by 4 bases and J by 0 bases, with 9 bases of the junction left unmatched. The CDR3 here is CASSSRQGVISGNTIYF. Here the CDR3 DNA reads TGTGCCAGCAGCTCTAGACAGGGAGTTATCTCTGGAAACACCATATATTTT.

This clonotype was counted many times. This chain joins TRBV29-1 and TRBJ2-5, with D uncertain. The CDR3 totals 11 residues. CDR1 SQVTM and CDR2 ANQGSEA come from the germline V gene. Trimming shortened V by 7 bases and J by 5 bases, and 11 bases separated the two germline ends. CDR3: CSAGPRETQYF. In DNA, the CDR3 is TGCAGCGCCGGCCCTAGGGAGACCCAGTACTTC.

This clonotype was detected a few times. The rearrangement joins TRBV7-9 to TRBJ2-1, with D possibly matching TRBD2 (6 bases). The ends were cut back, 0 bases at V and 7 bases at J, with 16 bases in the middle. The CDR3 has 16 amino acids. Germline V gives CDR1 SEHNR, CDR2 FQNEAQ (reference sequence). The CDR3 DNA follows: TGTGCCAGCAGCTTAGCGAGTCTAGCGAATCGGAATGAGCAGTTCTTC. Its protein product is CASSLASLANRNEQFF.

The V and J genes are TRBV7-8 and TRBJ1-4, with 10 nucleotides matching TRBD1. The CDR3 length is 14 residues. Germline V gives CDR1 SGHVS, CDR2 FQNEAQ. V shed 4 bases and J 7 bases; nucleotides not matched to a gene: 3. CDR3 in amino acids: CASSYGQGVEKLFF. The CDR3 region has the DNA TGTGCCAGCAGCTACGGACAGGGGGTTGAAAAACTGTTTTTT.